Shown below are 3 T cell receptor beta chains from a single sample sequenced in a study of cytomegalovirus exposure and HLA in healthy donors. Primers included in the PCR were 60 Vbeta and 13 Jbeta primers. The table came from immunoSEQ multiplex PCR; TCRdb's copy has only in-frame clones and leaves some out. This sample carries about 160,000 clones, less than 90% of them seen once, and the ten largest clones take 0.8% to 1.3%. Sequenced: PBMCs. The receptors shown here come from a man aged 25 to 45 in good health and CMV-seronegative.

The chain uses TRBV5-1 and TRBJ1-1, with D uncertain. Germline CDR1 and CDR2: SGHRS and YFSETQ. With 0 bases removed from V and 3 bases from J, the gap between germline ends came to 6 bases. This CDR3 has 13 residues. CDR3: CASSLVQDTEAFF. The CDR3 coding sequence is TGCGCCAGCAGCTTGGTACAAGACACTGAAGCTTTCTTT.

The chain couples TRBV28 to TRBJ2-3; 8 nucleotides match TRBD2. The CDR3 spans 16 residues. J gave up 1 base and V 5 bases, and 8 bases lay outside the gene matches. Germline CDR1 is MDHEN and CDR2 is SYDVKM. Written as DNA, the CDR3 is TGTGCCAGCAGTATCCCCCCCGGGAGGGGCACAGATACGCAGTATTTT. Residues: CASSIPPGRGTDTQYF. The whole variable domain, filled in from reference TRBV28 and TRBJ2-3, reads DVKVTQSSRYLVKRTGEKVFLECVQDMDHENMFWYRQDPGLGLRLIYFSYDVKMKEKGDIPEGYSVSREKKERFSLILESASTNQTSMYLCASSIPPGRGTDTQYFGPGTRLTVL.

With respect to this clone: At one boundary the junction diverges from the germline segment, which might be a read error. The chain uses TRBV7-7 and TRBJ1-5; D might be TRBD1 (6 bases). The germline V gene has CDR1 SSHAT and CDR2 FNYEAQ (reference sequence). CDR3 length: 18 residues. The CDR3 DNA reads as TGTGCTAGCAGCCCACGGACGCCACGGGGACACAACAATCAGCCCCAGCATTTT. It encodes CASSPRTPRGHNNQPQHF.